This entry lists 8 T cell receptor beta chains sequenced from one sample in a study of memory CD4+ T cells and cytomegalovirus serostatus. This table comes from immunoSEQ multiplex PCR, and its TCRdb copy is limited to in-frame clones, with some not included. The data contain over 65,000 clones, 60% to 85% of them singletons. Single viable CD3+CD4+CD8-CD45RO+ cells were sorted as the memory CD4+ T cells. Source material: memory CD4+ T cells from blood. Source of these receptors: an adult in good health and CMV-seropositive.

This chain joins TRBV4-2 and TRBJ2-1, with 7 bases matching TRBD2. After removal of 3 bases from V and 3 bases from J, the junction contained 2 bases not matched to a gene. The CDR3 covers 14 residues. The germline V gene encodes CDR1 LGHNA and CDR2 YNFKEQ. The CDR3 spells CASSHQRDYNEQFF. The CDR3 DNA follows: TGTGCCAGCAGCCACCAGCGGGACTACAATGAGCAGTTCTTC.

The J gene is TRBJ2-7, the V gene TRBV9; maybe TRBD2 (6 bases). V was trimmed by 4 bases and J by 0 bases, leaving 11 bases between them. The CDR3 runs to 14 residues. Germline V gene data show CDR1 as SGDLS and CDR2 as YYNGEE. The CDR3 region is CASSTGTRSYEQYF. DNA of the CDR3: TGTGCCAGCAGCACCGGGACTCGCTCCTACGAGCAGTACTTC.

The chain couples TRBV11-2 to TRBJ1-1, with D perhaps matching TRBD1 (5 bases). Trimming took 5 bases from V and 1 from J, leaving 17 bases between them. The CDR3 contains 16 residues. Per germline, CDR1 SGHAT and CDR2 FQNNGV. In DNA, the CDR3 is TGTGCCAGCAGCCCAAGCTCAGGGAATTGGAACACTGAAGCTTTCTTT. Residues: CASSPSSGNWNTEAFF.

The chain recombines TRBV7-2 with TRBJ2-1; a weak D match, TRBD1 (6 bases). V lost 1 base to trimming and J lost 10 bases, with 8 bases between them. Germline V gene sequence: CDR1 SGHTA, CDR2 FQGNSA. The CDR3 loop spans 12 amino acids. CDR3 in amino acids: CASSLVGTEQFF. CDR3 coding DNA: TGTGCCAGCAGCTTAGTAGGGACAGAGCAGTTCTTC.

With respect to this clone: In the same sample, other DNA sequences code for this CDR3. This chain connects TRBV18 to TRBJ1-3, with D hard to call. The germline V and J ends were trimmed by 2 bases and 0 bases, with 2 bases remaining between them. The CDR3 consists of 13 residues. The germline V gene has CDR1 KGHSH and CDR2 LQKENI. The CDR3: CASSPDSGNTIYF. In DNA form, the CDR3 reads TGTGCCAGCTCACCAGACTCTGGAAACACCATATATTTT.

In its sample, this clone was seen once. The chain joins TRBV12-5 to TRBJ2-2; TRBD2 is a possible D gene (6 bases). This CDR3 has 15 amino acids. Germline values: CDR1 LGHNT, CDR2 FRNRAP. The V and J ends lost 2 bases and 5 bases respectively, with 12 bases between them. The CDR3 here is CASGLYGSRTGELFF. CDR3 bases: TGTGCTAGTGGTTTGTACGGGAGTCGTACCGGGGAGCTGTTTTTT. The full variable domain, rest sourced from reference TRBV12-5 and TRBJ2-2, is DARVTQTPRHKVTEMGQEVTMRCQPILGHNTVFWYRQTMMQGLELLAYFRNRAPLDDSGMPKDRFSAEMPDATLATLKIQPSEPRDSAVYFCASGLYGSRTGELFFGEGSRLTVL.

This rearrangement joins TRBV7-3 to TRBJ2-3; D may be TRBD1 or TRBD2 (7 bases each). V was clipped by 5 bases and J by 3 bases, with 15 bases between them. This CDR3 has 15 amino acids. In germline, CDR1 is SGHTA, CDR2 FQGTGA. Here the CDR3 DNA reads TGTGCCAGCAGCCCCCAGGGGGGGCAAACAGATACGCAGTATTTT. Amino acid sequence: CASSPQGGQTDTQYF. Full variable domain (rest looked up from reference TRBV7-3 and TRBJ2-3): GAGVSQTPSNKVTEKGKYVELRCDPISGHTALYWYRQSLGQGPEFLIYFQGTGAADDSGLPNDRFFAVRPEGSVSTLKIQRTERGDSAVYLCASSPQGGQTDTQYFGPGTRLTVL.

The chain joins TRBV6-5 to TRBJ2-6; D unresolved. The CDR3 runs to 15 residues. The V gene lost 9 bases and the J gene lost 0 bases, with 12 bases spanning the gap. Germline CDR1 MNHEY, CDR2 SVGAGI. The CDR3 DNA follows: TGTGCCAGTAAACTGGCGCACTCTGGGGCCAACGTCCTGACTTTC. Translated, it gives CASKLAHSGANVLTF.